This passage covers 3 T cell receptor beta chains from one sample sequenced in a study of OX40 agonist ivuxolimab in advanced cancers. The protocol was immunoSEQ multiplex PCR, while the TCRdb copy is restricted to in-frame clones and leaves out a portion. The sample shows some 46,000 clones, 60% to 80% of them seen only once. Sample: CD4+ or CD8+ T cells sorted from blood, taken in a trial of the OX40 agonist ivuxolimab. The receptors stem from an adult with an advanced solid tumor such as melanoma, head and neck, liver or kidney cancer.

The V and J genes are TRBV28 and TRBJ1-1; D not resolved. The CDR3 has 14 residues. CDR1 and CDR2 (germline): MDHEN, SYDVKM. V shed 1 base and J shed 6 bases, with 12 bases lying between them. The CDR3 loop is CASSLYGPAAEAFF. The CDR3 DNA reads TGTGCCAGCAGTTTATACGGACCGGCCGCTGAAGCTTTCTTT. The full variable domain, with the rest looked up from reference TRBV28 and TRBJ1-1, is DVKVTQSSRYLVKRTGEKVFLECVQDMDHENMFWYRQDPGLGLRLIYFSYDVKMKEKGDIPEGYSVSREKKERFSLILESASTNQTSMYLCASSLYGPAAEAFFGQGTRLTVV.

This chain joins TRBV19 and TRBJ2-1, with D possibly being TRBD1 (6 bases). V was clipped by 3 bases and J by 11 bases, with 11 bases between them. The germline V gene has CDR1 LNHDA and CDR2 SQIVND (reference sequence). This CDR3 contains 12 residues. DNA of the CDR3: TGTGCCAGTAGTATCGACAGGACAAAGCAGTTCTTC. As protein: CASSIDRTKQFF.

This sequence joins TRBV15 and TRBJ1-1; 7 bases are a match to TRBD1. V trimming: 2 bases; J trimming: 1 base; junction bases outside the gene matches: 4. This CDR3 is built from 15 residues. The germline CDR1 and CDR2 sequences are LNHNV and YYDKDF (reference sequence). The chain's CDR3 is CATSRSRDRNTEAFF. CDR3 bases: TGTGCCACCAGCAGATCCCGGGACAGGAACACTGAAGCTTTCTTT.